This T cell receptor beta chain came from a study of T-cell memory formation after mild COVID-19. The V gene's germline CDR1 is SQVTM and CDR2 ANQGSEA. The germline V and J ends were trimmed by 4 bases and 0 bases, with 13 bases remaining between them. There are 14 residues in the CDR3. A note on this clonotype: What it binds is unknown.

5'RACE, which relied on constant-segment primers, yielded TCR alpha and TCR beta cDNA libraries carrying sample barcodes and UMIs. TCRdb itself ran the 5' RACE reads through MiXCR, one entry per CDR3 protein. Counted here are 250,000 to 400,000 distinct CDR3 sequences, around 15% occurring once; the ten biggest clones make up roughly a fifth. Study results and caveats: Mainly CM and EM harbored the contracting CD4+ clones; mainly EMRA harbored the CD8+ ones. Day 15 to 85 contracting clones showed balanced CD4/CD8; day 15 to 37 expanders favored CD4+.

The V gene is TRBV29-1, the J gene TRBJ2-7, with D possibly TRBD1 on 5 matching bases. Sequenced input: PBMCs or a T cell subset sorted from them (not recorded which). The clonotype originates from a man younger than 30 who had mild COVID-19 (a few samples of this study predate the infection). Cell type and time point are not known. CDR3 in amino acids: CSVVLGRGSYEQYV. The CDR3 bases are TGCAGCGTTGTGCTGGGTAGGGGCTCCTACGAGCAGTACGTC.